This T cell receptor beta chain originates from a study of cytomegalovirus exposure and HLA in healthy donors. A multiplex PCR was run with 60 Vbeta primers and 13 Jbeta primers. Clones were read by immunoSEQ multiplex PCR, and TCRdb kept only the in-frame ones, dropping some. The top ten clones hold approximately 2.8% of a sample with 150,000 to 180,000 clones, about 70% of them seen once. Sequenced material: PBMCs. This clonotype was sampled from a man between 18 and 29 years old in good health and CMV-seronegative.

CDR3 loop: CASTSETGLRSGANVLTF. In DNA, the CDR3 is TGTGCCAGCACCTCAGAGACAGGCCTCCGCTCGGGGGCCAACGTCCTGACTTTC. The chain joins TRBV5-4 to TRBJ2-6, with D possibly TRBD1 on 6 matching bases. Germline values: CDR1 SGHNT, CDR2 YYREEE (reference sequence). V was pared by 6 bases and J by 4 bases, with 23 bases between. The length of the CDR3 is 18 residues.